These 6 T cell receptor beta chains were all obtained from the same sample, sequenced in a study of blood T cell repertoires in COVID-19. The repertoire was sequenced with immunoSEQ multiplex PCR; TCRdb's copy has only in-frame clones and lacks some. The sample carries a few hundred thousand clones, around 88% recorded once. Sequencing was carried out using PBMCs or T cells enriched from blood (not recorded which). These receptors were collected from a man aged 35 to 55 who had recovered from COVID-19.

The chain employs TRBV24-1 and TRBJ2-1, with 8 bases lining up with TRBD1. The CDR3 covers 16 residues. J gave up 5 bases and V 6 bases, and 11 bases lay outside the gene matches. The V gene's germline CDR1 is KGHDR and CDR2 SFDVKD. The CDR3 coding sequence is TGTGCCACCAGTTCCTTTGGGGAGACAGGGGACAATGAGCAGTTCTTC. The encoded protein is CATSSFGETGDNEQFF.

This clone was recorded once. The V call is TRBV28, the J call TRBJ2-7, with TRBD2 as a possible D gene (5 bases). Trimming pared 1 base from V and 2 bases from J, leaving 12 bases between. The length of the CDR3 is 15 residues. Germline V gives CDR1 MDHEN, CDR2 SYDVKM. The CDR3 DNA reads as TGTGCCAGCAGTTTATTTGGAGGAATTGCCTACGAGCAGTACTTC. Translation gives CASSLFGGIAYEQYF. Using reference TRBV28 and TRBJ2-7 for the parts outside the CDR3, the full variable domain is DVKVTQSSRYLVKRTGEKVFLECVQDMDHENMFWYRQDPGLGLRLIYFSYDVKMKEKGDIPEGYSVSREKKERFSLILESASTNQTSMYLCASSLFGGIAYEQYFGPGTRLTVT.

The rearrangement links TRBV4-1 to TRBJ1-2, with a possible D match to TRBD1 (5 bases). CDR3 length: 15 amino acids. V was cut by 4 bases and J by 2 bases, with 14 bases left in between. CDR1 and CDR2 from the germline V gene are MGHRA and YSYEKL. The chain's CDR3 is CASSPADRENYGYTF. DNA for the CDR3: TGCGCCAGCAGCCCAGCCGACAGAGAGAACTATGGCTACACCTTC.

This chain connects TRBV28 to TRBJ2-6; TRBD2 might be the D (5 bases). CDR1 is MDHEN and CDR2 is SYDVKM in the germline V gene. V shed 5 bases and J shed 4 bases, with 15 bases lying between them. The CDR3 contains 16 residues. Here the CDR3 DNA reads TGTGCCAGCAGTAACCCCGGGGTACTGGGGGCCAACGTCCTGACTTTC. As protein: CASSNPGVLGANVLTF.

The chain joins TRBV29-1 to TRBJ2-5; 7 bases are shared with TRBD1. V lost 7 bases, J lost 4 bases, and 9 bases stayed unmatched. CDR3 size: 13 residues. From germline, CDR1 is SQVTM and CDR2 ANQGSEA. This CDR3 is CSGSRGLIETQYF. CDR3 nucleotides: TGCAGCGGATCGAGGGGGCTGATAGAGACCCAGTACTTC.

The V gene is TRBV4-1, the J gene TRBJ2-3; the match to TRBD1 covers 10 bases. Trimming cost V 2 bases and J 1 base; bases outside gene matches: 12. The CDR3 contains 19 residues. Germline V gene lookup returns CDR1 MGHRA and CDR2 YSYEKL. The CDR3 DNA follows: TGCGCCAGCAGCCAATATATGACATGGGACAGGGGCGGCACAGATACGCAGTATTTT. This encodes CASSQYMTWDRGGTDTQYF.